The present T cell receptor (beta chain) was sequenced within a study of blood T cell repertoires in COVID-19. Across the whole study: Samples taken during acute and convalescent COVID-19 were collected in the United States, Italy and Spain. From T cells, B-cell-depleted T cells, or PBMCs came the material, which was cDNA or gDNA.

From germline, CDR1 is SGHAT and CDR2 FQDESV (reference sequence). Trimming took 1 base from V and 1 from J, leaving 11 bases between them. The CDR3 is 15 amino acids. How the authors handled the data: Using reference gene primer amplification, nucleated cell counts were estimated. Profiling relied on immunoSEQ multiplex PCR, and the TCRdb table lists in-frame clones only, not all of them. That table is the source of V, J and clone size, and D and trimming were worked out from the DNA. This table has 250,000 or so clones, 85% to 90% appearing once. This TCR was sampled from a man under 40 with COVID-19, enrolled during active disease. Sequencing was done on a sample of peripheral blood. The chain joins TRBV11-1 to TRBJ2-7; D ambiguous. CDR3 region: CASSLDFRSSYEQYF. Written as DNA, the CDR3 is TGTGCCAGCAGCTTAGACTTCAGGTCTTCCTACGAGCAGTACTTC. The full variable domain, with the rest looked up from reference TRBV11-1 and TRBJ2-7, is EAEVAQSPRYKITEKSQAVAFWCDPISGHATLYWYRQILGQGPELLVQFQDESVVDDSQLPKDRFSAERLKGVDSTLKIQPAELGDSAMYLCASSLDFRSSYEQYFGPGTRLTVT.